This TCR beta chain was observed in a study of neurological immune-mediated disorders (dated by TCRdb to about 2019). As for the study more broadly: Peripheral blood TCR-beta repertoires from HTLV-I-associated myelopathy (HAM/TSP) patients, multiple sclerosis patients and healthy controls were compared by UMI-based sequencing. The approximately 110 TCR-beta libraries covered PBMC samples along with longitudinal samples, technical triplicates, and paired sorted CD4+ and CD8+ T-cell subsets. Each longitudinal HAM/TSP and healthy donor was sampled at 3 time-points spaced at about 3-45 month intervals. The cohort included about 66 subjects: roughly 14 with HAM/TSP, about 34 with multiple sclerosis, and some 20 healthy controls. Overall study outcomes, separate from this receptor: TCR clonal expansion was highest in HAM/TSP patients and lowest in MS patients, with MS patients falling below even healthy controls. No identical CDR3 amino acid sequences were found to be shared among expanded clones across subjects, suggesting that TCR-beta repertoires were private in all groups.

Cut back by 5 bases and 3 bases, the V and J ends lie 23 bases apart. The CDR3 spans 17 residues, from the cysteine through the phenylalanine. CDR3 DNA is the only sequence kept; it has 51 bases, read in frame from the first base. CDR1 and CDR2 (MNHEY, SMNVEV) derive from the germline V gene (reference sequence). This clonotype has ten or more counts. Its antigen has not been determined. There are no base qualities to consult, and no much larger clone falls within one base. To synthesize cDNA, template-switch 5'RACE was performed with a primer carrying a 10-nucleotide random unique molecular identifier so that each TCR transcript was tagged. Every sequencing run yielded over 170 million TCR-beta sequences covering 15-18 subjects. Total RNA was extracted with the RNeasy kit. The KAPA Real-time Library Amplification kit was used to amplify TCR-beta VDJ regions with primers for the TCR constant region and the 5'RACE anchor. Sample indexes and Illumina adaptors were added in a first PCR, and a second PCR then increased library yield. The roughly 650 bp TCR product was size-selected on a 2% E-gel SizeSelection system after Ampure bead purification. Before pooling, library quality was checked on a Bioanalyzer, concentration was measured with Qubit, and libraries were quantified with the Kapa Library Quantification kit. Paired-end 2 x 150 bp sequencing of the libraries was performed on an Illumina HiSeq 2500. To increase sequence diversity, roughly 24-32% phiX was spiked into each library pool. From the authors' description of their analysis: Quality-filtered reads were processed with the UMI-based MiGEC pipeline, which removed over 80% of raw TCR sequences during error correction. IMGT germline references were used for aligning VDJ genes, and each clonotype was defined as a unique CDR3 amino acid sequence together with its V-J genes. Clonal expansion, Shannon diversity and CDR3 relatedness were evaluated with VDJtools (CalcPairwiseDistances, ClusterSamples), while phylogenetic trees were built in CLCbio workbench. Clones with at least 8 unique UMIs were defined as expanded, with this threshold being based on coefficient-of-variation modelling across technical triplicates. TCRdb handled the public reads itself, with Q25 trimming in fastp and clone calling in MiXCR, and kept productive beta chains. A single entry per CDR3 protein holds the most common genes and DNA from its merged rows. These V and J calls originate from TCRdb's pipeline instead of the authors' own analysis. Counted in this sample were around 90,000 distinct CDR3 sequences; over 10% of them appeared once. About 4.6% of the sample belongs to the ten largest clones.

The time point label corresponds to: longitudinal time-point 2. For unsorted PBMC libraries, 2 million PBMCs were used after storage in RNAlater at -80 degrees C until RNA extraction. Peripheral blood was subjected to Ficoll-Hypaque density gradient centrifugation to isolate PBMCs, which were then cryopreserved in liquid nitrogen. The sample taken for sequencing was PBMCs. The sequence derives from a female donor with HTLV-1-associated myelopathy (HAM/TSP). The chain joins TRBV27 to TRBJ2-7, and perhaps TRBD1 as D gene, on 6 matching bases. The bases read TGTGCCAGCAGTCTATACCCACTGGGGGCGCAACTCTACGAGCAGTACTTC. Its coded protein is CASSLYPLGAQLYEQYF.